This T cell receptor (beta chain) emerged from a study of blood T cell repertoires in COVID-19. Study details: Researchers got acute and convalescent COVID-19 samples from the United States, Italy and Spain. T cells, B-cell-depleted T cells, or PBMCs provided the cDNA or gDNA that served as material.

Per the original data handling: For nucleated cells, counts were estimated from reference gene primer amplification. This table comes from immunoSEQ multiplex PCR, and its TCRdb copy is limited to in-frame clones, with some not included. Clone size and the V and J calls come from that table; the DNA yielded D and trimming. Here the sample spans 70,000 to 85,000 clones, approximately 89% being singletons. This clonotype was obtained from a woman aged 55-70 years with active COVID-19. The sequenced sample consisted of peripheral blood.

The CDR3 nucleotides are TGTGCCAGCACACCAGGGTACTATGGCTACACCTTC. The encoded protein is CASTPGYYGYTF. The rearrangement uses TRBV2 and TRBJ1-2, with D maybe TRBD1 (5 bases). This CDR3 has 12 residues. Germline CDR1 SNHLY, CDR2 FYNNEI. The V end was cut by 7 bases, the J end by 3 bases, with 9 bases between.